This TCR beta chain comes out of a study of cytomegalovirus exposure and HLA in healthy donors. Points from the study as a whole: TCR beta V- and J-gene trimming was later associated with a missense DCLRE1C variant. In a later analysis, an Asian-associated ancestry cluster reportedly showed fewer N-insertions than the roughly 730-donor mean. A cluster of highly shared sequence variants was likely a sequencing artifact. Later, an analysis showed that TCR beta chains associated with HLA were more clonally expanded than others that were equally common.

As for this clone: Its target is unknown.

This CDR3 is 14 amino acids long. The V gene's germline CDR1 is SGHTS and CDR2 YDEGEE. With V trimmed by 5 bases and J by 7 bases, 11 bases remained unmatched. In the PCR, 60 Vbeta and 13 Jbeta primers were used. This table comes from immunoSEQ multiplex PCR, and its TCRdb copy is limited to in-frame clones, with some not included. The sample lists 95,000 to 120,000 clones, around 73% occurring once. The sequence was collected from a woman in her 30s in good health and CMV-seropositive. The V and J genes are TRBV5-8 and TRBJ2-7; 8 bases match TRBD2. The sequenced sample was PBMCs. The CDR3 spells CASRVWGLGEEQYF. The CDR3 nucleotides read TGTGCCAGCAGGGTGTGGGGACTAGGGGAAGAGCAGTACTTC.